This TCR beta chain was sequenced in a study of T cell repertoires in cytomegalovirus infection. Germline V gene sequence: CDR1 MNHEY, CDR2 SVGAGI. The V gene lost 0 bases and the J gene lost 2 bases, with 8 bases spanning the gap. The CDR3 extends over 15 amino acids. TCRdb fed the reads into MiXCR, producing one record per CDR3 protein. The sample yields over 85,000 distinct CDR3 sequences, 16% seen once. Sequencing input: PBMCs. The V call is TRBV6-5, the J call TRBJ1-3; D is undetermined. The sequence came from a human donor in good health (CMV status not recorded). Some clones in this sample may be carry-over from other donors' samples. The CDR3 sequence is CASSYSPGPGNTIYF. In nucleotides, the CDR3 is TGTGCCAGCAGTTACTCGCCGGGTCCTGGAAACACCATATATTTT.